This T cell receptor beta chain was sequenced in a study of Ad26.COV2.S vaccination and SARS-CoV-2 variants. Study background: COV1001, an Ad26.COV2.S trial, supplied this vaccine-arm donor. Each vaccinee took Ad26.COV2.S intramuscularly, once or twice 56 days apart.

The treatment is: around 19 received Ad26.COV2.S at low or high dose, single or two shots; 5 received placebo; per-sample allocation not given. Sampling was done on day 63 after the first vaccine or placebo injection. Expression of Wuhan-strain SARS-CoV-2 spike came from the Ad26 vector that formed the vaccine. Using immunoSEQ multiplex PCR, the repertoire was profiled, and TCRdb retains in-frame clones only, with some absent. Of about 260,000 clones in the sample, around 88% are singletons; the top ten hold just under 3%. Comments on this clone: What it recognizes is unknown.

Study results and limitations: Those who received vaccine or placebo ended up with similar non-spike TCR breadth.

The V gene's germline CDR1 is MNHEY and CDR2 SVGAGI. This CDR3 comprises 14 residues. Deletions cut 6 bases from V and 4 bases from J, with 15 bases between. This TCR came from a person aged 18-60 years who received the Ad26.COV2.S COVID-19 vaccine or a placebo. The V gene is TRBV6-5, the J gene TRBJ1-1; no clear D. The sample here was peripheral blood, taken in a trial of Ad26.COV2.S vaccine versus placebo. CDR3 nucleotides: TGTGCCAGCAGACTGACATCCGGCACCACTGAAGCTTTCTTT. This gives the protein CASRLTSGTTEAFF.